The rows below give T cell receptor beta chains drawn from one sample of a study of T cells in Graves' hyperthyroidism and ophthalmopathy. TCRdb fed the multiplex PCR reads into MiXCR, producing one record per CDR3 protein. The sample has roughly 420,000 distinct CDR3 sequences, about a sixth seen once. The sample taken for sequencing was blood. Receptors were obtained from a woman aged 18 to 35 with Graves' hyperthyroidism. Both conserved end residues are part of each CDR3. D genes are given only for firm matches. Clone size, where shown, is once, few, many, or a class for clones that have expanded.

V gene	clone size	J gene	D gene	CDR3 protein	CDR3 DNA
TRBV5-5	many	TRBJ2-2	NA	CASSLWLNTGELFF	TGTGCCAGCAGCTTGTGGCTCAACACCGGGGAGCTGTTTTTT
TRBV4-1	NA	TRBJ1-2	NA	CASSQDVSGANYGYTF	TGCGCCAGCAGCCAAGATGTGAGTGGAGCTAACTATGGCTACACCTTC
TRBV5-1	many	TRBJ1-6	NA	CASSPDSRGNSPLHF	TGCGCCAGCAGCCCAGACTCGAGGGGGAATTCACCCCTCCACTTT
TRBV2	many	TRBJ1-5	NA	CASSQSQQDPYSNQPQHF	TGTGCCAGCAGTCAAAGCCAGCAGGACCCCTATAGCAATCAGCCCCAGCATTTT
TRBV9	NA	TRBJ2-7	TRBD1	CASSVGDRGPQQYF	TGTGCCAGCAGCGTAGGGGACAGGGGGCCACAGCAGTACTTC
TRBV20-1	many	TRBJ2-1	TRBD1	CSARFRDRGPNEQFF	TGCAGTGCTAGATTCCGGGACAGGGGGCCGAATGAGCAGTTCTTC
TRBV3-1	many	TRBJ2-1	NA	CASSQDQGGGAGNEQFF	TGTGCCAGCAGCCAAGATCAGGGGGGAGGGGCGGGGAATGAGCAGTTCTTC
TRBV28	many	TRBJ1-6	NA	CASSWAGTARNSPLHF	TGTGCCAGCAGTTGGGCAGGGACCGCTAGAAATTCACCCCTCCACTTT
TRBV6-6	many	TRBJ2-5	TRBD1	CASSYSKGASILYF	TGTGCCAGCAGTTACTCGAAGGGGGCCAGTATTCTGTACTTC
TRBV5-1	NA	TRBJ2-1	NA	CASGGNRPTGNEQFF	TGCGCCAGCGGGGGGAATAGGCCTACGGGGAATGAGCAGTTCTTC
TRBV5-1	many	TRBJ1-3	NA	CASSSDSPSRNTIYF	TGCGCCAGCAGCTCTGACAGCCCGAGTCGGAACACCATATATTTT
TRBV2	NA	TRBJ1-3	NA	CASKGGSGNTIYF	TGTGCCAGCAAGGGCGGCTCTGGAAACACCATATATTTT
TRBV24-1	few	TRBJ1-2	NA	CATSDGQDRISGYTF	TGTGCCACCAGTGACGGGCAGGACAGAATTAGTGGCTACACCTTC
TRBV7-3	NA	TRBJ2-3	NA	CASSPMASTDTQYF	TGTGCCAGCAGCCCGATGGCTAGCACAGATACGCAGTATTTT
TRBV9	many	TRBJ1-6	NA	CASSLEAGDSPLHF	TGTGCCAGCAGCTTAGAGGCAGGGGATTCACCCCTCCACTTT
TRBV12-3/TRBV12-4	many	TRBJ2-5	NA	CASSLPPGETQYF	TGTGCCAGCAGTCTCCCCCCGGGAGAGACCCAGTACTTC
TRBV18	many	TRBJ1-6	TRBD1	CASLGSGQKNSPLHF	TGTGCCAGCTTGGGATCGGGACAGAAGAATTCACCCCTCCACTTT
TRBV3-1	many	TRBJ2-1	TRBD2	CASSPTSGVTEQFF	TGTGCCAGCAGCCCAACTAGCGGGGTCACTGAGCAGTTCTTC
TRBV9	many	TRBJ2-5	NA	CASSVDGSVETQYF	TGTGCCAGCAGCGTAGACGGTAGCGTGGAGACCCAGTACTTC
TRBV3-1	few	TRBJ2-3	TRBD2	CASSQDVASGRDTQYF	TGTGCCAGCAGCCAAGATGTGGCTAGCGGGAGAGATACGCAGTATTTT
TRBV12-3/TRBV12-4	many	TRBJ2-7	NA	CASSRRTIYEQYF	TGTGCCAGCAGTAGACGGACGATCTACGAGCAGTACTTC
TRBV19	few	TRBJ2-4	TRBD1	CASSPKDRGRGQSKNIQYF	TGTGCCAGTAGCCCGAAAGACAGGGGCCGCGGCCAATCCAAAAACATTCAGTACTTC
TRBV12-3/TRBV12-4	many	TRBJ1-4	NA	CASRINMGEKLFF	TGTGCCAGCAGGATTAATATGGGGGAAAAACTGTTTTTT
TRBV6-5	many	TRBJ1-1	TRBD1	CASSYDDRALWTEAFF	TGTGCCAGCAGTTACGACGACAGGGCATTATGGACTGAAGCTTTCTTT
TRBV5-1	few	TRBJ2-3	NA	CASSRRSGGGRDTQYF	TGCGCCAGCAGCCGCCGATCAGGGGGGGGCCGAGATACGCAGTATTTT
TRBV7-2	NA	TRBJ1-1	TRBD1	CASSLKGARTEAFF	TGTGCCAGCAGCTTAAAGGGGGCACGCACTGAAGCTTTCTTT
TRBV27	few	TRBJ2-2	NA	CASSFRGPTGELFF	TGTGCCAGCAGTTTTCGCGGACCGACCGGGGAGCTGTTTTTT
TRBV19	few	TRBJ1-2	NA	CARHLGQKGGGYTF	TGTGCCAGACACCTTGGTCAGAAGGGCGGTGGCTACACCTTC
TRBV10-3	many	TRBJ1-5	TRBD1	CAISEGTGNQPQHF	TGTGCCATCAGTGAGGGGACAGGGAATCAGCCCCAGCATTTT
TRBV2	NA	TRBJ2-7	NA	CASSGGVTSYEQYF	TGTGCCAGCAGTGGGGGGGTTACCTCCTACGAGCAGTACTTC
TRBV10-3	few	TRBJ2-6	TRBD2	CAISASGIVSGANVQTF	TGTGCCATCAGTGCTAGCGGGATAGTGTCTGGGGCCAACGTCCAGACTTTC
TRBV20-1	many	TRBJ2-1	TRBD1	CSAGSGGLINEQFF	TGCAGTGCTGGCTCAGGGGGCCTTATCAATGAGCAGTTCTTC
TRBV5-6	many	TRBJ2-3	TRBD2	CASSSGGGTQYF	TGTGCCAGCAGCTCTGGGGGGGGAACGCAGTATTTT
TRBV5-1	NA	TRBJ2-6	TRBD1	CASSLYPRDYRGGGANVLTF	TGCGCCAGCAGCTTGTACCCGAGAGACTACAGGGGCGGTGGGGCCAACGTCCTGACTTTC
TRBV3-1	many	TRBJ1-5	NA	CASSQEVGQPQHF	TGTGCCAGCAGCCAAGAGGTGGGGCAGCCCCAGCATTTT
TRBV19	NA	TRBJ1-2	TRBD1	CASSPRTGPISNYGYTF	TGTGCCAGTAGTCCACGGACAGGTCCCATCTCTAACTATGGCTACACCTTC
TRBV24-1	many	TRBJ2-3	NA	CATSDIGSRGSTDTQYF	TGTGCCACCAGTGATATTGGGAGCAGGGGAAGCACAGATACGCAGTATTTT
TRBV20-1	NA	TRBJ2-2	TRBD1	CSAPGGQEGTGELFF	TGCAGTGCCCCCGGGGGACAGGAGGGTACCGGGGAGCTGTTTTTT
TRBV6-5	many	TRBJ1-1	NA	CASSYDNLEAFF	TGTGCCAGCAGTTACGATAACCTTGAAGCTTTCTTT
TRBV24-1	NA	TRBJ2-3	TRBD2	CATSDGPSGSRSDTQYF	TGTGCCACCAGTGATGGTCCTAGCGGGTCTCGGTCGGATACGCAGTATTTT
TRBV11-2	few	TRBJ2-3	NA	CDSSQAADTQYF	TGTGACAGCAGCCAGGCAGCAGATACGCAGTATTTT
TRBV5-1	many	TRBJ2-3	TRBD2	CASSSRTSGKSDTQYF	TGCGCCAGCAGCTCCCGGACTAGCGGGAAGTCAGATACGCAGTATTTT
TRBV9	NA	TRBJ2-4	TRBD2	CASSVGVGLAGGQNIQYF	TGTGCCAGCAGCGTAGGGGTAGGACTAGCGGGAGGGCAAAACATTCAGTACTTC
TRBV20-1	NA	TRBJ1-3	TRBD1	CGAREDRGLGNTIYF	TGCGGTGCTAGAGAGGACAGGGGGCTCGGAAACACCATATATTTT
TRBV14	NA	TRBJ1-4	NA	CASSQALGRVNEKLFF	TGTGCCAGCAGCCAAGCGCTCGGCAGGGTTAATGAAAAACTGTTTTTT
TRBV6-1	many	TRBJ2-3	NA	CASIKGYRGGTTDTQYF	TGTGCCAGCATCAAGGGGTACAGGGGGGGGACCACAGATACGCAGTATTTT
TRBV5-1	many	TRBJ1-2	NA	CASSRSPGGYTF	TGCGCCAGCAGCCGTTCCCCCGGAGGCTACACCTTC
TRBV29-1	many	TRBJ2-1	TRBD2	CSVLGLAEGGFYNEQFF	TGCAGCGTTTTGGGACTAGCGGAGGGGGGATTCTACAATGAGCAGTTCTTC
TRBV20-1	many	TRBJ1-2	NA	CSPKPGLNYGYTF	TGCAGCCCCAAACCGGGACTAAACTATGGCTACACCTTC
TRBV4-1	NA	TRBJ1-5	NA	CASSLFPSSNQPQHF	TGCGCCAGCAGTCTCTTCCCGAGTAGCAATCAGCCCCAGCATTTT
TRBV18	many	TRBJ1-4	NA	CASSPASTNEKLFF	TGTGCCAGCTCACCGGCCTCAACTAATGAAAAACTGTTTTTT
TRBV6-1	NA	TRBJ1-1	NA	CASSELRVRTEAFF	TGTGCCAGCAGTGAATTGCGGGTGCGCACTGAAGCTTTCTTT
TRBV6-2/TRBV6-3	NA	TRBJ2-5	TRBD2	CASSYGGLAGAPSQETQYF	TGTGCCAGCAGTTACGGGGGACTAGCGGGGGCGCCAAGTCAAGAGACCCAGTACTTC
TRBV2	many	TRBJ2-7	TRBD2	CARTGTSPDEQYF	TGTGCCAGGACCGGGACTAGTCCCGACGAGCAGTACTTC
TRBV7-2	NA	TRBJ2-1	NA	CASSTGQSSYNEQFF	TGTGCCAGCAGCACCGGACAAAGCTCCTACAATGAGCAGTTCTTC
TRBV9	few	TRBJ2-1	NA	CASSVFGTPSDEQFF	TGTGCCAGCAGCGTATTCGGGACTCCCTCTGATGAGCAGTTCTTC
TRBV18	NA	TRBJ2-7	TRBD1	CASSQTGTGAYEQYF	TGTGCCAGCTCACAGACCGGGACAGGGGCCTACGAGCAGTACTTC